This TCR beta chain came from a study of beta chain features in type 1 diabetes (dated by TCRdb to 2016 to 2019). With regard to the full study: Patients and healthy donors did not differ in mean age, gender distribution, total cell number or subset yield. A total of roughly 100,000,000 sorted cells were examined across all samples, and the number of cells per subset was strongly correlated with RNA yield. The study compared the TCRB repertoires of sorted circulating CD4+ T cell subsets in recently diagnosed type 1 diabetes patients with those in matched healthy donors. Whereas all 30 or so donors provided naive and central memory subsets, regulatory and stem cell-like memory subsets were isolated from just 8 patients and roughly eight healthy donors. What the authors observed across the whole study: Naive, central memory and regulatory TCRB repertoires appeared to be more alike among patients than among healthy donors. Because cDNA was sequenced instead of genomic DNA, highly expressing activated cells could be over-represented, though the groups showed no difference in activation or CD3 levels. At VDJ recombination sites, type 1 diabetes patients had fewer insertions and more deleted nucleotides, which implies abnormalities in thymic rearrangement. HLA sub-analyses involved small numbers of individuals, so any influence of HLA type on TCRB rearrangement remained unresolved. PCR may preferentially amplify shorter templates, but because patient and control samples were amplified and corrected together, any resulting skew would affect both groups equally. Type 1 diabetes patients showed a moderate but significant shortening of TCRB CDR3 length in all four CD4+ subsets.

About this clone itself: Which antigen it targets is not known. No much larger clone is present one base from it, and per-base qualities are unavailable.

V is shortened by 4 bases, J by 4 bases, and the region joining them spans 14 bases. The CDR3 has 13 amino acids, counting the end cysteine and phenylalanine. Here the CDR3 DNA is all that survives: 39 bases in frame from base 1. The CDR1 and CDR2 encoded by the germline V gene are SQVTM and ANQGSEA. The entire isolated RNA was reverse transcribed using the High Capacity cDNA Reverse Transcription Kit, and thus expressed TCRB transcripts were sequenced. Deep immunoSEQ sequencing was applied to naive, central memory and regulatory T cell samples, giving an average of approximately 3.8 million total reads per sample. Sorted cells were lysed in RLT buffer, and RNA was extracted using DNase-treated RNeasy Micro or Mini kits according to cell number. To prevent cross-contamination, each cell subset was processed individually, whereas patient and healthy donor samples were processed jointly. Using the immunoSEQ multiplex PCR, TCRB sequences were amplified from cDNA into 87-bp fragments spanning the CDR3 region. The amplicons were sequenced using the Illumina HiSeq platform. The original pipeline was this. Synthetic template baselines were used to correct PCR bias computationally, reads within Hamming distance 2 were collapsed, and singletons that could not be merged were discarded. Reads were aligned against IMGT to assign V, D and J genes, CDR3 length and insertions or deletions at six rearrangement sites. Within each subset, clonotype counts were normalized to sorted cell number, and only after that were true diversity and Gini coefficients computed with the tcR R package. The overlap coefficient, calculated on TCRB nucleotide sequences, was used to quantify repertoire sharing. Out-of-frame TCRB sequences from naive cells were analyzed to stand in for the pre-selection repertoire. Not all clones reach the TCRdb copy of this immuneACCESS table, which keeps in-frame sequences only. Checked studies attribute under half of the gap to unresolved V genes and leave the rest unexplained. V, J and clone size reflect that table, while D and trimming were determined from the DNA. This sample comprises around 340,000 clones, less than 20% of them detected only once. The ten largest make up approximately 0.046% of the sample.

Each donor gave one peripheral blood draw, roughly 110 mL on average, collected into heparinised tubes. A BD FACSAria II was used to sort naive, central memory, regulatory and stem cell-like memory CD4+ T cells with a panel that included CD45RO, CCR7, CD25, CD127, CD95 and CD27. Every sorted population had a purity above 95%. PBMCs were isolated immediately by Lymphoprep density gradient centrifugation and stained directly without culture. So that batch effects would be minimized, each experiment stained and sorted samples in pairs, pairing one healthy donor with one patient. The rearranged chain carries TRBV29-1 and TRBJ2-7; possibly the D gene is TRBD1, per 6 matching bases. Sequenced input: naive CD4+ T cells from blood. Reading the label with the study, this specimen's cell subset or site is: true naive CD4+ T cells. This sequence originates from a woman in her late teens or twenties in good health. The CDR3 in this case is CSVGVGQSYEQYF. The nucleotides read TGCAGCGTTGGGGTCGGACAGAGTTACGAGCAGTACTTC.